This TCR beta chain appears in the sequencing data of a study of shared clonotypes between healthy human individuals. Study results and limitations: Specimens sampled were limited to blood, with tissue repertoires likely differing. Sequencing depth was expected to influence donor clonotype sharing.

Concerning this clone itself: Its target is unknown.

Adult donors, all healthy and HIV-negative, had no recent acute infections or vaccinations. Researchers ran the assay at a deep level. Sequencing was performed with immunoSEQ multiplex PCR; in TCRdb, only in-frame clones are kept and a portion is missing. The sample lists about half a million clones, 70% to 80% occurring once. Germline V gene data show CDR1 as MDHEN and CDR2 as SYDVKM. V dropped 4 bases and J dropped 8; count of bases not matched to a gene: 6. The CDR3 is 14 amino acids. Material: PBMCs. The gene calls are TRBV28 and TRBJ1-4; 8 bases are shared with TRBD1. The sequence was collected from a middle-aged woman in good health. Some clones in this sample may be carry-over from other donors' samples. CDR3 nucleotide sequence: TGTGCCAGCAGTTGGGGACAGGTTTGGGAAAAACTGTTTTTT. Protein: CASSWGQVWEKLFF.